Each of the 31 T cell receptor beta chains below was sequenced from the same sample in a study of CD8 T cells in ankylosing spondylitis. Points from the study as a whole: Among TCR beta sequences, a motif of under ten highly homologous variants appeared characteristic of ankylosing spondylitis blood.

Their target antigens are unknown. TCRdb re-called the 5' RACE reads through MiXCR, storing one row per CDR3 protein. The profile covers about 540,000 distinct CDR3 sequences, with about 13% appearing a single time and approximately 6.2% taken by the ten largest. The sample was blood, either unsorted or a sorted T cell fraction (not recorded which). The source of these receptors is a male donor with ankylosing spondylitis.

The chain combines TRBV29-1 with TRBJ2-7; D unclear. The CDR3 covers 14 residues. Between the trimmed V and J ends, which lost 7 bases and 5 bases, there was a span of 21 bases. The germline gives CDR1 SQVTM, CDR2 ANQGSEA. The CDR3 DNA sequence: TGCAGCGCCATTGCTTCGGACCGGTTAGACGAGCAGTACTTC. Its protein product is CSAIASDRLDEQYF.

CDR3 DNA sequence: TGCGCCAGCAGCTTGGAACTCGGAGCTACCGGGGAGCTGTTTTTT. Translating it yields CASSLELGATGELFF. The J gene is TRBJ2-2, the V gene TRBV5-1; D not resolved. Trimming took off 0 bases at V and 5 bases at J, with 11 bases between the two ends. Germline lookup yields CDR1 SGHRS and CDR2 YFSETQ. The CDR3 sequence is 15 residues long.

This clonotype was observed a few times. V gene TRBV20-1 combines with J gene TRBJ1-1, with TRBD1 as a possible D gene (5 bases). Between the trimmed V and J ends, which lost 0 bases and 6 bases, there was a span of 14 bases. The germline V gene encodes CDR1 DFQATT and CDR2 SNEGSKA (reference sequence). This CDR3 has 14 amino acids. The CDR3 sequence is CSARDGRSGAEAFF. The CDR3 nucleotides are TGCAGTGCTAGAGACGGCAGATCGGGGGCTGAAGCTTTCTTT.

This clonotype was seen more than once but under ten times. The rearrangement uses TRBV7-9 and TRBJ1-4; D remains unclear. This CDR3 is 16 amino acids long. Trimming stripped 2 bases from V and 5 bases from J, with 15 bases between. CDR1 and CDR2 from the germline V gene are SEHNR and FQNEAQ (reference sequence). CDR3 sequence reads: CASSLLGASGNEKLFF. CDR3 DNA sequence: TGTGCCAGCAGCTTATTGGGTGCCAGTGGGAATGAAAAACTGTTTTTT. Full variable domain (missing parts from reference TRBV7-9 and TRBJ1-4): DTGVSQNPRHKITKRGQNVTFRCDPISEHNRLYWYRQTLGQGPEFLTYFQNEAQLEKSRLLSDRFSAERPKGSFSTLEIQRTEQGDSAMYLCASSLLGASGNEKLFFGSGTQLSVL.

The chain combines TRBV21-1 with TRBJ2-7; the D segment call TRBD1 is taken from the table without a DNA check. TRBV21-1 constitutes a pseudogene. The CDR3 spans 14 residues. The CDR3 spells CASSPRGGHYEQYV. CDR3 nucleotides: TGTGCCAGCAGCCCCCGTGGCGGACACTACGAGCAGTACGTC.

This clonotype came up many times. This chain connects TRBV5-1 to TRBJ1-4; no clear D. The ends were cut back, 5 bases at V and 0 bases at J, with 8 bases in the middle. The CDR3 extends over 14 amino acids. Per the germline V gene, CDR1 is SGHRS and CDR2 is YFSETQ. This CDR3 reads CASRGVSTNEKLFF. The CDR3 nucleotides are TGCGCCAGCAGGGGCGTCTCAACTAATGAAAAACTGTTTTTT.

This clonotype was counted only a few times. This chain uses TRBV20-1 with TRBJ1-2, with 7 bases that match TRBD1. Trimming cost V 0 bases and J 10 bases; bases outside gene matches: 8. Germline V gene lookup returns CDR1 DFQATT and CDR2 SNEGSKA (reference sequence). The CDR3 is made up of 13 amino acids. DNA of the CDR3: TGCAGTGCTAGAGACCCGACAGGGTCGGCCTACACCTTC. Protein sequence: CSARDPTGSAYTF.

This clonotype was seen a handful of times. This chain uses TRBV2 with TRBJ2-1, with a tentative D call TRBD2 (6 bases). Trimming removed 3 bases from V and 8 bases from J, with 17 bases in between. The CDR3 contains 15 residues. Germline V gene data show CDR1 as SNHLY and CDR2 as FYNNEI. This chain's CDR3 is CASSELQGGSYEQFF. The CDR3 nucleotides read TGTGCCAGCAGTGAGCTTCAGGGAGGCTCATATGAGCAGTTCTTC.

This clonotype was counted at least ten times. This rearrangement joins TRBV6-5 to TRBJ2-1, with TRBD1 matching over 11 bases. In germline, CDR1 is MNHEY, CDR2 SVGAGI. This CDR3 contains 16 residues. The J segment lost 3 bases and the V segment lost 4 bases, leaving 5 bases of the junction unmatched. Here the CDR3 DNA reads TGTGCCAGCAGTTCAACCGGGACAGGGGGCTACAATGAGCAGTTCTTC. It is translated as CASSSTGTGGYNEQFF.

This clonotype was seen only a few times. The chain recombines TRBV27 with TRBJ1-1; tentatively, D is TRBD1 (6 bases). V gave up 8 bases and J gave up 0 bases, with 10 bases separating them. The germline V gene encodes CDR1 MNHEY and CDR2 SMNVEV (reference sequence). The CDR3 runs to 13 residues. CDR3 region: CASQGTLNTEAFF. Written as DNA, the CDR3 is TGTGCCAGCCAAGGGACATTGAACACTGAAGCTTTCTTT.

This clonotype was found a few times. J is TRBJ2-7 and V is TRBV7-9; D gene uncertain. V was clipped by 7 bases and J by 2 bases, with 9 bases between them. Germline CDR1 reads SEHNR; CDR2 reads FQNEAQ (reference sequence). The CDR3 has 12 amino acids. CDR3: CASTRVPYEQYF. Written as DNA, the CDR3 is TGTGCCAGCACAAGGGTCCCCTACGAGCAGTACTTC.

The rearrangement links TRBV24-1 to TRBJ2-1; no reliable D call. The germline V gene has CDR1 KGHDR and CDR2 SFDVKD. This CDR3 region has 13 residues. The V and J ends lost 2 bases and 7 bases respectively, with 8 bases between them. The CDR3 loop reads CATSDSALNEQFF. DNA for the CDR3: TGTGCCACCAGTGATTCCGCGCTGAATGAGCAGTTCTTC.

This clonotype was observed a handful of times. This chain joins TRBV30 and TRBJ1-1, with D uncertain. CDR1 and CDR2 (germline): GTSNPN, SVGIG (reference sequence). CDR3 length equals 14 residues. Trimming cost V 3 bases and J 1 base, with 12 bases left between them. The CDR3 DNA follows: TGTGCCTGGAGCGTACCAAACTCGAACACTGAAGCTTTCTTT. Translation: CAWSVPNSNTEAFF.

The V and J genes are TRBV5-1 and TRBJ1-2; TRBD1 agrees at 7 bases. This CDR3 has 16 amino acids. Germline V gene data show CDR1 as SGHRS and CDR2 as YFSETQ. Trimming removed 1 base from V and 3 bases from J; junction bases left unmatched: 9. The CDR3 coding sequence is TGCGCCAGCAGCTTGACGGGACAGACAACCGACTATGGCTACACCTTC. It encodes CASSLTGQTTDYGYTF.

This clonotype was recorded a few times. J is TRBJ1-4 and V is TRBV5-6; D call uncertain. The CDR3 consists of 14 residues. The germline V gene has CDR1 SGHDT and CDR2 YYEEEE. The germline V and J ends were trimmed by 3 bases and 1 base, with 7 bases remaining between them. DNA of the CDR3: TGTGCCAGCAGCTCACTGAGAACTAATGAAAAACTGTTTTTT. It translates to CASSSLRTNEKLFF.

In the case of this clonotype: This may be a read error, as it is one base from a much larger clone. The CDR3, as DNA: TGCGCCAGCAGCTTGTCGATGGTGACCGTGGAGCTGTTTTTT. Translated, it gives CASSLSMVTVELFF. The chain employs TRBV5-1 and TRBJ2-2; D gene unclear. CDR1 and CDR2 from the germline V gene are SGHRS and YFSETQ. This CDR3 spans 14 amino acids.

The chain is built from TRBV20-1 and TRBJ2-1; TRBD2 aligns across 7 bases. The CDR3 loop spans 15 amino acids. Per the germline V gene, CDR1 is DFQATT and CDR2 is SNEGSKA (reference sequence). J lost 1 base, V lost 1 base, and 4 bases had no gene match. CDR3 sequence: CSARGTSASYNEQFF. As DNA, the CDR3 is TGCAGTGCTAGAGGGACTAGTGCTTCCTACAATGAGCAGTTCTTC.

This chain joins TRBV20-1 and TRBJ2-1; TRBD2 is a possible D gene (8 bases). The CDR3 length is 17 residues. From germline, CDR1 is DFQATT and CDR2 SNEGSKA (reference sequence). V shed 0 bases and J shed 9 bases, with 24 bases lying between them. The CDR3 here is CSARDRSGDRAGGEQFF. The CDR3 DNA reads TGCAGTGCTAGAGATCGATCGGGAGACAGGGCGGGAGGTGAGCAGTTCTTC.

This clonotype was counted a few times. The chain carries TRBV30 and TRBJ2-3; tentative D call: TRBD2 (5 bases). Trimming left V 5 bases short and J 6 bases short, with 21 bases between. Germline-derived CDR1 and CDR2 are GTSNPN and SVGIG (reference sequence). The CDR3 is 15 amino acids. DNA of the CDR3: TGTGCCTGGCAAAAAACTAGTCGGTTTCAGGATACGCAGTATTTT. This translates into CAWQKTSRFQDTQYF.

This clonotype was seen ten or more times. This sequence joins TRBV3-1 and TRBJ2-7; D is unclear. The CDR3 is 14 residues long. V lost 4 bases and J 4 bases, leaving 14 bases between the germline ends. Germline V gene lookup returns CDR1 LGHDT and CDR2 YNNKEL (reference sequence). The CDR3 region has the DNA TGTGCCAGCAGCCGGACCCTCGGAGCATACGAGCAGTACTTC. It specifies CASSRTLGAYEQYF.

The rearrangement links TRBV12-3 or TRBV12-4 to TRBJ2-1, with D perhaps TRBD2 (6 bases). V was shortened by 1 base and J by 9 bases, with 13 bases between the two germline ends. This CDR3 is 14 amino acids long. CDR3 loop: CASSLVLARGEQFF. CDR3 sequence (DNA): TGTGCCAGCAGTTTAGTACTAGCAAGGGGTGAGCAGTTCTTC.

This clonotype occurred a few times. V and J are TRBV18 and TRBJ2-7; 7 bases fit TRBD1. This CDR3 has 14 residues. V lost 3 bases, J lost 3 bases, and 5 bases stayed unmatched. Germline-derived CDR1 and CDR2 are KGHSH and LQKENI. Written as DNA, the CDR3 is TGTGCCAGCTCACCCGGGACAGAGCTCTACGAGCAGTACTTC. Translating gives CASSPGTELYEQYF.

The chain uses TRBV12-3 or TRBV12-4 and TRBJ1-5, with D unresolved. V was pared by 6 bases and J by 3 bases, with 12 bases between. The CDR3 consists of 14 residues. The CDR3 protein is CASRGSDVNQPQHF. The CDR3 DNA reads TGTGCCAGCAGGGGGTCGGACGTCAATCAGCCCCAGCATTTT.

There are a few counts of this clonotype. V is TRBV6-5 and J is TRBJ2-3, with 9 nucleotides matching TRBD2. The trim removed 5 bases at V and 0 bases at J, leaving 6 bases unmatched. CDR1 is MNHEY and CDR2 is SVGAGI in the germline V gene. This CDR3 contains 16 residues. The CDR3 region has the DNA TGTGCCAGCAGTCTCGGGACTAGCTCTAGCACAGATACGCAGTATTTT. It codes for CASSLGTSSSTDTQYF.

The CDR3 loop is CSVRTGGRAEAFF. The CDR3 DNA is TGCAGCGTGAGGACAGGGGGTAGGGCTGAAGCTTTCTTT. The chain combines TRBV29-1 with TRBJ1-1, with 10 positions matching TRBD1. The CDR3 length is 13 residues. Germline values: CDR1 SQVTM, CDR2 ANQGSEA. V shed 6 bases and J 6 bases; nucleotides not matched to a gene: 7.

The chain is built from TRBV29-1 and TRBJ2-7, with 8 bases matching TRBD1. Trimming removed 5 bases from V and 2 bases from J; junction bases left unmatched: 5. This CDR3 spans 13 amino acids. Germline V gene data show CDR1 as SQVTM and CDR2 as ANQGSEA. The chain's CDR3 is CSVILGQAYEQYF. CDR3 nucleotide sequence: TGCAGCGTTATCTTGGGACAGGCCTACGAGCAGTACTTC.

This clonotype was seen more than once but under ten times. J is TRBJ2-1 and V is TRBV20-1, with TRBD2 as a possible D gene (5 bases). V shed 3 bases and J shed 0 bases, with 24 bases lying between them. The germline V gene encodes CDR1 DFQATT and CDR2 SNEGSKA (reference sequence). This CDR3 has 19 amino acids. This CDR3 reads CSASYVKRMFESSYNEQFF. As DNA, the CDR3 is TGCAGTGCTAGTTACGTGAAGCGGATGTTCGAGAGCTCCTACAATGAGCAGTTCTTC.

The chain uses TRBV15 and TRBJ2-2; 9 bases fit TRBD2. This CDR3 comprises 16 residues. The germline CDR1 and CDR2 sequences are LNHNV and YYDKDF (reference sequence). J was trimmed by 1 base and V by 3 bases; bases with no gene match: 3. CDR3 residues: CATSSLAGLNTGELFF. Written as DNA, the CDR3 is TGTGCCACCAGCAGCCTAGCGGGGTTGAACACCGGGGAGCTGTTTTTT.

In its sample, this clonotype was seen a few times. The chain carries TRBV7-8 and TRBJ1-1; 7 nucleotides match TRBD1. This CDR3 comprises 15 residues. The junction had 11 bases not matched to a gene; V was cut back by 4 bases and J by 6 bases. From germline, CDR1 is SGHVS and CDR2 FQNEAQ. The CDR3 DNA reads TGTGCCAGCAGCTGGGCGGTTACAGGGGCCGCTGAAGCTTTCTTT. It is translated as CASSWAVTGAAEAFF.

This clonotype has only a few counts. The chain carries TRBV5-1 and TRBJ2-3, with 9 bases that match TRBD2. The trim removed 0 bases at V and 2 bases at J, leaving 7 bases unmatched. The CDR3 is 17 amino acids. CDR1 is SGHRS and CDR2 is YFSETQ in the germline V gene. Written as DNA, the CDR3 is TGCGCCAGCAGCTTGGCCAGGCTAGCGGGGTACACAGATACGCAGTATTTT. Protein sequence: CASSLARLAGYTDTQYF.

This clonotype was counted at least ten times. The chain couples TRBV7-9 to TRBJ1-5, with D uncertain. Germline CDR1 reads SEHNR; CDR2 reads FQNEAQ (reference sequence). V was clipped by 5 bases and J by 1 base, with 15 bases between them. The CDR3 has 16 residues. DNA for the CDR3: TGTGCCAGCAGCCCCATGGGAGGTACGAGCAATCAGCCCCAGCATTTT. The encoded protein is CASSPMGGTSNQPQHF.